This TCR beta chain was captured by sequencing in a study of CD8+ T cells in alopecia areata. RNA extraction and reverse transcription yielded cDNA as sequencing template. Profiling relied on immunoSEQ multiplex PCR, and the TCRdb table lists in-frame clones only, not all of them. The sample has about 190,000 clones; roughly three fifths are singletons. Treatment described: oral pan-JAK inhibitor, 5-10 mg twice daily. The receptor comes from a human donor with alopecia areata. This material consisted of CD4+ T cells sorted from blood, taken at week 4, from a patient treated with tofacitinib.

The CDR3 spells CATSRGVSGITGELFF. The CDR3 DNA reads as TGTGCCACCAGCAGAGGCGTTAGCGGGATAACCGGGGAGCTGTTTTTT. The genes are TRBV15 and TRBJ2-2; 8 bases align to TRBD2. V dropped 1 base and J dropped 5; count of bases not matched to a gene: 6. From germline, CDR1 is LNHNV and CDR2 YYDKDF (reference sequence). CDR3 size: 16 residues.